The next 30 T cell receptor beta chains were all read from a single sample in a study of shared T cell receptors in the human thymus (dated by TCRdb to the early 2020s). The protocol used for the library was the immunoSEQ multiplex PCR assay. TCRdb mirrors the immuneACCESS table, restricted to in-frame sequences. Some clones are absent from its copies; in checked studies, under half trace to an unresolved V gene, and the reason for the others is unknown. This sample lists more than 550,000 clones; approximately 83% were detected once. The ten largest clones capture approximately 0.01% of the sample. These data are also associated with another study on human thymus T cells.

Specimen: thymocytes. These receptors were obtained from a girl less than two years old with a congenital heart defect. Donor details come from another sample of the same person, matched by shared clones.

V is TRBV27 and J is TRBJ1-5; D perhaps matches TRBD1 (6 bases). Germline V gene lookup returns CDR1 MNHEY and CDR2 SMNVEV (reference sequence). With 3 bases removed from V and 0 bases from J, the gap between germline ends came to 12 bases. The CDR3 sequence is 16 residues long. CDR3 bases: TGTGCCAGCAGTTTGGACAGAAATTATAGCAATCAGCCCCAGCATTTT. Translating gives CASSLDRNYSNQPQHF.

This clone was counted a few times. The chain carries TRBV5-6 and TRBJ1-2; 9 positions match TRBD1. The CDR3 consists of 15 residues. Germline V gives CDR1 SGHDT, CDR2 YYEEEE. J lost 5 bases, V lost 4 bases, and 9 bases had no gene match. CDR3: CASSLRDRVGYGYTF. Here the CDR3 DNA reads TGTGCCAGCAGCCTCCGGGACAGGGTTGGTTATGGCTACACCTTC. The variable domain in full, with the rest retrieved from reference TRBV5-6 and TRBJ1-2, is DAGVTQSPTHLIKTRGQQVTLRCSPKSGHDTVSWYQQALGQGPQFIFQYYEEEERQRGNFPDRFSGHQFPNYSSELNVNALLLGDSALYLCASSLRDRVGYGYTFGSGTRLTVV.

This sequence joins TRBV27 and TRBJ2-5; TRBD2 aligns across 7 bases. The germline V gene has CDR1 MNHEY and CDR2 SMNVEV (reference sequence). V gave up 3 bases and J gave up 5 bases; unmatched junction bases: 12. The CDR3 totals 16 residues. Here the CDR3 DNA reads TGTGCCAGCAGTTTCTCTAGCGGTTCCCCCGGGGAGACCCAGTACTTC. Amino acids: CASSFSSGSPGETQYF.

This chain connects TRBV27 to TRBJ1-2; 7 positions match TRBD1. The CDR3 sequence is 14 residues long. V shed 6 bases and J 0 bases; nucleotides not matched to a gene: 4. Germline CDR1 MNHEY, CDR2 SMNVEV (reference sequence). The CDR3 here is CASRPTGPNYGYTF. The CDR3 coding sequence is TGTGCCAGCAGACCGACAGGGCCTAACTATGGCTACACCTTC.

DNA for the CDR3: TGTGCCATCAGGAACAGGGAAGGGGACTCTGGGGCCAACGTCCTGACTTTC. This translates into CAIRNREGDSGANVLTF. The rearrangement links TRBV10-3 to TRBJ2-6, with D maybe TRBD1 (6 bases). Per the germline V gene, CDR1 is ENHRY and CDR2 is SYGVKD. Between the trimmed V and J ends, which lost 6 bases and 0 bases, there was a span of 15 bases. The CDR3 length is 17 residues.

The rearrangement joins TRBV6-1 to TRBJ2-7, with 12 bases identical to TRBD1. Germline CDR1 is MNHNS and CDR2 is SASEGT. J lost 10 bases, V lost 4 bases, and 20 bases had no gene match. The CDR3 covers 18 residues. The CDR3 sequence is CASSALPGQGAPDPNQYF. DNA for the CDR3: TGTGCCAGCAGTGCGCTACCGGGACAGGGGGCCCCTGATCCTAATCAGTACTTC.

The genes are TRBV4-3 and TRBJ1-1; 11 nucleotides match TRBD1. Germline CDR1 and CDR2: LGHNA and YSLEER. The trim removed 4 bases at V and 2 bases at J, leaving 9 bases unmatched. CDR3 length equals 17 residues. The CDR3: CASSLNRDRGGNTEAFF. The CDR3 nucleotides read TGCGCCAGCAGCCTTAACCGGGACAGGGGGGGTAACACTGAAGCTTTCTTT.

The CDR3 protein is CASSVKSGRLGNTIYF. CDR3 sequence (DNA): TGTGCCAGCAGCGTCAAGTCAGGGCGGTTGGGAAACACCATATATTTT. V usage is TRBV9 and J usage is TRBJ1-3; D may be TRBD1 (5 bases). Germline assignment: CDR1 SGDLS and CDR2 YYNGEE. Trimming stripped 2 bases from V and 4 bases from J, with 16 bases between. This CDR3 region has 16 residues.

V and J are TRBV11-2 and TRBJ2-3; unclear D gene. V was cut by 1 base and J by 1 base, with 12 bases left in between. This CDR3 has 16 amino acids. Germline V gene data show CDR1 as SGHAT and CDR2 as FQNNGV. This CDR3 reads CASSLGCAVRTDTQYF. The DNA of the CDR3 is TGTGCCAGCAGCTTAGGCTGCGCGGTGCGCACAGATACGCAGTATTTT.

This chain links TRBV6-1 with TRBJ1-2; tentative D call: TRBD1 (5 bases). The V end was cut by 1 base, the J end by 8 bases, with 14 bases between. CDR1 and CDR2 (germline): MNHNS, SASEGT. This CDR3 has 14 residues. The CDR3 here is CASSEEGSGDGYTF. The CDR3 coding sequence is TGTGCCAGCAGTGAAGAGGGTTCGGGGGACGGCTACACCTTC.

The J gene is TRBJ2-5, the V gene TRBV2, with 9 positions matching TRBD2. CDR1 SNHLY and CDR2 FYNNEI come from the germline V gene. With V trimmed by 8 bases and J by 2 bases, 9 bases remained unmatched. The CDR3 consists of 15 residues. Here the CDR3 DNA reads TGTGCCAGCCATGGGACTAGCCGAGTTCAAGAGACCCAGTACTTC. Its translation is CASHGTSRVQETQYF. Looking up the rest from reference TRBV2 and TRBJ2-5 gives the full variable domain: EPEVTQTPSHQVTQMGQEVILRCVPISNHLYFYWYRQILGQKVEFLVSFYNNEISEKSEIFDDQFSVERPDGSNFTLKIRSTKLEDSAMYFCASHGTSRVQETQYFGPGTRLLVL.

The CDR3 coding sequence is TGCGCCAGCAGCTTCTCCTCAACGGGGGGGTACGAGCAGTACTTC. It yields the protein CASSFSSTGGYEQYF. The chain carries TRBV5-1 and TRBJ2-7; 8 positions match TRBD2. The CDR3 has 15 amino acids. Trimming cost V 2 bases and J 4 bases; bases outside gene matches: 8. Looked up from germline, CDR1 is SGHRS and CDR2 is YFSETQ.

This sequence joins TRBV28 and TRBJ2-5; D is perhaps TRBD1 (5 bases). The V end was cut by 8 bases, the J end by 4 bases, with 14 bases between. This CDR3 has 13 residues. CDR1 and CDR2 from the germline V gene are MDHEN and SYDVKM. The CDR3 here is CASDDRGTETQYF. The CDR3 DNA sequence: TGTGCCAGCGATGATAGGGGAACAGAGACCCAGTACTTC.

Notes on this clone: One end of the junction fails to match germline, which may point to a read error. Other nucleotide sequences in the sample specify the same CDR3. The chain carries TRBV27 and TRBJ2-7; 7 positions match TRBD1. CDR3 length: 13 residues. Germline CDR1 reads MNHEY; CDR2 reads SMNVEV (reference sequence). The CDR3 DNA reads TGTGCCAGCAGTCCCGGACAGGCCTACGAGCAGTATTTC. Encoded protein: CASSPGQAYEQYF.

This sequence joins TRBV5-1 and TRBJ2-3, with 14 bases identical to TRBD2. The CDR3 is 19 residues long. Germline-derived CDR1 and CDR2 are SGHRS and YFSETQ. The trim removed 2 bases at V and 0 bases at J, leaving 8 bases unmatched. The CDR3 nucleotides are TGCGCCAGCAGCTTCGGACTAGCGGGGGGCCACCTTAGCACAGATACGCAGTATTTT. It is translated as CASSFGLAGGHLSTDTQYF.

The chain joins TRBV7-2 to TRBJ2-1, with D possibly matching TRBD1 (6 bases). This CDR3 region has 16 residues. The V end was cut by 1 base, the J end by 7 bases, with 17 bases between. CDR1 is SGHTA and CDR2 is FQGNSA in the germline V gene. The CDR3 spells CASSLGGQRSFNEQFF. CDR3 sequence (DNA): TGTGCCAGCAGCTTAGGCGGACAGCGATCTTTTAATGAGCAGTTCTTC.

This chain links TRBV5-4 with TRBJ2-7, with D hard to call. V was trimmed by 4 bases and J by 3 bases, leaving 20 bases between them. The length of the CDR3 is 16 residues. Germline values: CDR1 SGHNT, CDR2 YYREEE (reference sequence). The CDR3 loop reads CASSPFVDPDNYEQYF. The CDR3 DNA is TGTGCCAGCAGCCCCTTCGTAGACCCCGACAACTACGAGCAGTACTTC.

The V and J genes are TRBV6-1 and TRBJ2-7, with D tentatively TRBD1 (6 bases). The CDR3 runs 16 residues. V was pared by 1 base and J by 6 bases, with 19 bases between. Germline V lookup: CDR1 MNHNS, CDR2 SASEGT. CDR3 DNA sequence: TGTGCCAGCAGTGAAGGTCCCAGGGGTTCAAGTCTCGAGCAGTACTTC. It yields the protein CASSEGPRGSSLEQYF.

The J gene is TRBJ1-6, the V gene TRBV7-9, with 7 positions matching TRBD1. The ends lost 0 bases at V and 11 bases at J; junction bases unmatched: 13. Per germline, CDR1 SEHNR and CDR2 FQNEAQ (reference sequence). This CDR3 has 17 residues. As DNA, the CDR3 is TGTGCCAGCAGCTTAGCAGGGCAGGGGGTTCCCTCCCCACCCCTCCACTTT. It is translated as CASSLAGQGVPSPPLHF. The whole variable domain, filled in from reference TRBV7-9 and TRBJ1-6, reads DTGVSQNPRHKITKRGQNVTFRCDPISEHNRLYWYRQTLGQGPEFLTYFQNEAQLEKSRLLSDRFSAERPKGSFSTLEIQRTEQGDSAMYLCASSLAGQGVPSPPLHFGNGTRLTVT.

J is TRBJ1-2 and V is TRBV6-5; the D is unclear. This CDR3 has 13 amino acids. Germline V gene sequence: CDR1 MNHEY, CDR2 SVGAGI. V lost 0 bases and J lost 4, with 6 bases in between. In DNA form, the CDR3 reads TGTGCCAGCAGTTACTCGAACACCTATGGCTACACCTTC. Translation: CASSYSNTYGYTF.

The chain employs TRBV7-9 and TRBJ1-1; tentative D call: TRBD1 (5 bases). There are 14 residues in the CDR3. Germline assignment: CDR1 SEHNR and CDR2 FQNEAQ (reference sequence). Trimming stripped 4 bases from V and 6 bases from J, with 15 bases between. In nucleotides, the CDR3 is TGTGCCAGCAGCTCCCCCCGGGGGTTGCCTGAAGCTTTCTTT. It translates to CASSSPRGLPEAFF.

V is TRBV19 and J is TRBJ1-1; 7 bases agree with TRBD1. The CDR3 runs 14 residues. After removal of 5 bases from V and 4 bases from J, the junction contained 7 bases not matched to a gene. Germline CDR1 is LNHDA and CDR2 is SQIVND (reference sequence). The CDR3 DNA reads as TGTGCCAGTAGTTCCACAGGGGTTGGCACTGAAGCTTTCTTT. Translating gives CASSSTGVGTEAFF.

This rearrangement joins TRBV7-9 to TRBJ2-5; 7 bases agree with TRBD2. The J call is in doubt because the DNA end fits TRBJ2-7 better. This CDR3 has 14 residues. Germline V gene lookup returns CDR1 SEHNR and CDR2 FQNEAQ (reference sequence). In nucleotides, the CDR3 is TGTGCCAGCAGCTTAGTTTGGACTAGCTACGAGCAGTACTTC. It specifies CASSLVWTSYEQYF.

J is TRBJ1-1 and V is TRBV6-5; D is perhaps TRBD1 (5 bases). The CDR3 is 14 residues long. Germline-derived CDR1 and CDR2 are MNHEY and SVGAGI. V lost 1 base to trimming and J lost 7 bases, with 13 bases between them. CDR3 in DNA: TGTGCCAGCAGTTACTTTTTCGGGGGGAGTGAAGCTTTCTTT. It is translated as CASSYFFGGSEAFF.

J is TRBJ2-7 and V is TRBV25-1, with TRBD2 matching 10 bases. The germline CDR1 and CDR2 sequences are MGHDK and SYGVNS. V gave up 3 bases and J gave up 4 bases; unmatched junction bases: 6. The CDR3 is 15 amino acids. In DNA form, the CDR3 reads TGTGCCAGCAGTGAGATAGCGGGGGGCCCTTACGAGCAGTACTTC. Residues: CASSEIAGGPYEQYF.

The chain links TRBV29-1 to TRBJ2-1; TRBD2 agrees at 15 bases. The length of the CDR3 is 20 residues. V gave up 8 bases and J gave up 3 bases; unmatched junction bases: 20. In germline, CDR1 is SQVTM, CDR2 ANQGSEA. The CDR3 DNA reads TGCAGCTCTCTTTACGCTCCGGGACTAGCGGGGGGTGAGTACTACAATGAGCAGTTCTTC. Protein sequence: CSSLYAPGLAGGEYYNEQFF.

V is TRBV4-1 and J is TRBJ1-5; weak D call: TRBD1 (5 bases). The germline gives CDR1 MGHRA, CDR2 YSYEKL. This CDR3 is 15 amino acids long. The germline V and J ends were trimmed by 3 bases and 2 bases, with 11 bases remaining between them. The CDR3 spells CASSHGGSGNQPQHF. DNA of the CDR3: TGCGCCAGCAGCCACGGGGGGTCGGGCAATCAGCCCCAGCATTTT.

V gene TRBV5-5 combines with J gene TRBJ2-7; 9 bases align to TRBD1. Germline V gives CDR1 SGHKS, CDR2 YYEKEE (reference sequence). J was trimmed by 4 bases and V by 2 bases; bases with no gene match: 4. The CDR3 is made up of 14 amino acids. The CDR3 bases are TGTGCCAGCAGCTTAGGGACAGGGAGGTACGAGCAGTACTTC. This gives the protein CASSLGTGRYEQYF.

The chain employs TRBV27 and TRBJ2-1, with 8 bases that match TRBD2. The J segment lost 7 bases and the V segment lost 2 bases, leaving 10 bases of the junction unmatched. This CDR3 is built from 16 residues. Germline CDR1 and CDR2: MNHEY and SMNVEV (reference sequence). The CDR3 loop reads CASSLAGGALQNEQFF. DNA for the CDR3: TGTGCCAGCAGTTTAGCCGGGGGGGCTCTGCAGAATGAGCAGTTCTTC.

The chain carries TRBV5-5 and TRBJ2-7; 9 bases are shared with TRBD1. The germline V gene has CDR1 SGHKS and CDR2 YYEKEE (reference sequence). The CDR3 is 13 amino acids. Trimming cost V 2 bases and J 5 bases; bases outside gene matches: 2. The CDR3 DNA reads TGTGCCAGCAGCTTCGGGACAGGGAACGAGCAGTACTTC. It is translated as CASSFGTGNEQYF.